This T cell receptor beta chain was recovered during a study of human T cells and chemical hapten exposure. Study-level background: Patches with 0.01% DPC went on the upper back, and the tests were read at 6 days. The study's findings and limits: There was no change with DPC sensitization in TCRs above 1 in 1000 frequency.

V was pared by 0 bases and J by 6 bases, with 13 bases between. The CDR3 is 16 residues long. The germline V gene encodes CDR1 KGHDR and CDR2 SFDVKD. TCRdb reprocessed the RACE reads via MiXCR and lists one record per CDR3 protein. The table lists over 100,000 distinct CDR3 sequences, roughly 9% of them singletons. This clonotype appeared many times. Its antigen is not identified. Time point described: patch test 2, 6 weeks after DPC sensitization. The treatment denotes: therapeutic diphenylcyclopropenone sensitization with weekly scalp DPC. The chain couples TRBV24-1 to TRBJ2-2; D may match TRBD1 or TRBD2 (6 bases each). The clonotype comes from a woman aged 40 to 50 with alopecia areata. Some clones in this sample may be carry-over from other donors' samples. The sequencing here drew on whole blood, taken in connection with sensitization to the hapten diphenylcyclopropenone (DPC). The CDR3 protein is CATSDLTGGASGELFF. The DNA for the CDR3 is TGTGCCACCAGTGATTTGACCGGGGGCGCATCCGGGGAGCTGTTTTTT.